This TCR beta chain was profiled in a study of neurological immune-mediated disorders (dated by TCRdb to the late 2010s). Describing the broader study: Of the roughly 34 multiple sclerosis patients, about 30 had relapsing-remitting MS and 3 had secondary progressive MS. Longitudinal HAM/TSP donors and healthy donors each had 3 time-points at intervals of about 3-40 months. Using UMI-based sequencing, the study compared peripheral blood TCR-beta repertoires from patients with HTLV-I-associated myelopathy (HAM/TSP), patients with multiple sclerosis, and healthy controls. Alongside PBMC samples, the set of about 100 TCR-beta libraries contained longitudinal samples, technical triplicates, and paired CD4+ and CD8+ T-cell subsets that had been sorted. The cohort included around 70 subjects: some 14 with HAM/TSP, around 34 with multiple sclerosis, and around 20 healthy controls. General findings and caveats noted by the study authors: TCR clonal expansion was greatest in HAM/TSP patients and smallest in MS patients, who ranked below even healthy controls. No clinical or MRI features were associated with the MS cluster, and the authors said that larger cohorts are needed. Across subjects, expanded clones never shared an identical CDR3 amino acid sequence, which suggests that the TCR-beta repertoires in every group were private. Repertoires from 18 of 34 MS patients were grouped by phylogenetic analysis into a cluster of related CDR3 sequences, suggesting a possible repertoire-level signature.

This clonotype was recorded many times. The clone's antigen remains unknown. No much larger clone exists at a distance of one base, and base qualities are not known. What the time point label conveys for this sample: longitudinal time-point 3. For the unsorted PBMC libraries, 2 million PBMCs were stored in RNAlater at -80 degrees C until RNA extraction and were used to generate the libraries. Multiple sclerosis patients were enrolled in a US clinical protocol evaluating disease progression by magnetic resonance imaging. Peripheral blood underwent Ficoll-Hypaque density gradient centrifugation to isolate PBMCs, which were then cryopreserved in liquid nitrogen. The germline V gene (reference sequence) supplies CDR1 LGHDT and CDR2 YNNKEL. Trimming costs V 1 base and J 6 bases, and their ends lie 7 bases apart. The CDR3 has 14 amino acids, counting the end cysteine and phenylalanine. Only the CDR3 region is kept as DNA, spanning 42 bases read in frame from base 1.

cDNA was synthesized by template-switch 5'RACE using a primer carrying a 10-nucleotide random unique molecular identifier by which each TCR transcript was tagged. Each sequencing run produced over 160 million TCR-beta sequences covering 15-18 subjects. The RNeasy kit was used to extract total RNA. Using the KAPA Real-time Library Amplification kit, TCR-beta VDJ regions were amplified with primers for the TCR constant region and the 5'RACE anchor. A first PCR added sample indexes and Illumina adaptors, and a second PCR then raised library yield. After Ampure bead purification, the TCR product of roughly 650 bp was size-selected on a 2% E-gel SizeSelection system. Before pooling, library quality was checked on a Bioanalyzer, concentration was measured with Qubit, and libraries were quantified with the Kapa Library Quantification kit. Libraries were sequenced paired-end 2 x 150 bp on an Illumina HiSeq 2500. To increase sequence diversity, roughly 24-31% phiX was spiked into each library pool. The study's processing was this. The UMI-based MiGEC pipeline processed quality-filtered reads and removed over 75% of raw TCR sequences during error correction. IMGT germline references were used for aligning VDJ genes, and each clonotype was defined as a unique CDR3 amino acid sequence together with its V-J genes. Clonal expansion, Shannon diversity and CDR3 relatedness (CalcPairwiseDistances, ClusterSamples) were evaluated with VDJtools, and phylogenetic trees were built with CLCbio workbench. Clones with at least 8 unique UMIs were defined as expanded, with this threshold being based on coefficient-of-variation modelling across technical triplicates. TCRdb reworked the public reads: Q25 trimming with fastp, MiXCR clone assembly, productive beta chains retained. Under each unique CDR3 protein, matching rows form one entry showing the most common genes and DNA. The V and J calls and clone size are TCRdb's, not the authors'. The sample profile shows approximately 89,000 distinct CDR3 sequences; roughly 4.5% of them were found once. The top ten clones comprise around 5% of the sample.

The receptor comes from a woman in her sixties or seventies with multiple sclerosis. Sequencing was done on a sample of PBMCs. This chain joins TRBV3-1 to TRBJ1-6; the D gene remains uncertain. The bases are TGTGCCAGCAGCCAAGGGTTTAGTAATTCACCCCTCCACTTT. The encoded protein is CASSQGFSNSPLHF.